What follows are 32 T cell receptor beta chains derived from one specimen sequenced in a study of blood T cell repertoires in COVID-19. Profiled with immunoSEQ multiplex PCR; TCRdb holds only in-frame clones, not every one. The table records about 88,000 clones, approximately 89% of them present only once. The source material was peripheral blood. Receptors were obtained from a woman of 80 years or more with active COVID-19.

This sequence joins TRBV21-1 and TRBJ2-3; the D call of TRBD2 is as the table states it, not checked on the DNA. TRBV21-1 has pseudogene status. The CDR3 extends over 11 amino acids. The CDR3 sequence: CASSLTDTQYF. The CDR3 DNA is TGTGCCAGCAGCCTCACAGATACGCAGTATTTT.

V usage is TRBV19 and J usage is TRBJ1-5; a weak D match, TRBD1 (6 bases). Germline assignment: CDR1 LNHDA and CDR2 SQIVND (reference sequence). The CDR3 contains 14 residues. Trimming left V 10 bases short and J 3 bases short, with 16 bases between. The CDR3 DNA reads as TGTGCCACCTCGGGCAGGGGATTCAATCAGCCCCAGCATTTT. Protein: CATSGRGFNQPQHF.

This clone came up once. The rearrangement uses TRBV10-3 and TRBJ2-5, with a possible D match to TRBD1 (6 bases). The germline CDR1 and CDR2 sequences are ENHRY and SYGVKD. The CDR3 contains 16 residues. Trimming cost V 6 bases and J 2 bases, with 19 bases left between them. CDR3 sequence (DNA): TGTGCCATCAGCCCGACCAGGGGCATGGATCAAGAGACCCAGTACTTC. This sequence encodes CAISPTRGMDQETQYF.

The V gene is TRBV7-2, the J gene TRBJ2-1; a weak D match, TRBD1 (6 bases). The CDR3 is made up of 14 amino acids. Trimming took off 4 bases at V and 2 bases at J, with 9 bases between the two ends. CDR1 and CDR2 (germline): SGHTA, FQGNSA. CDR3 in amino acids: CASSSDRTYNEQFF. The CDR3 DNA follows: TGTGCCAGCAGCTCGGACAGAACCTACAATGAGCAGTTCTTC.

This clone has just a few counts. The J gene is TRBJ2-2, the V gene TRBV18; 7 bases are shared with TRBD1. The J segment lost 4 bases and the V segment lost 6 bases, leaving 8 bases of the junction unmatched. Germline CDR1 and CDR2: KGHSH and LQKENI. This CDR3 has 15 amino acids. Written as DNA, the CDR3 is TGTGCCAGCTCCCTCGACAGGGTCGGCACCGGGGAGCTGTTTTTT. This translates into CASSLDRVGTGELFF.

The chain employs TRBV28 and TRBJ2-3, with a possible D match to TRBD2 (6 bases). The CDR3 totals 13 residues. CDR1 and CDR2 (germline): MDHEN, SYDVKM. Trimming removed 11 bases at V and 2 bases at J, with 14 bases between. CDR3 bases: TGTGCCTTGGCCGGGACTCACACAGATACGCAGTATTTT. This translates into CALAGTHTDTQYF.

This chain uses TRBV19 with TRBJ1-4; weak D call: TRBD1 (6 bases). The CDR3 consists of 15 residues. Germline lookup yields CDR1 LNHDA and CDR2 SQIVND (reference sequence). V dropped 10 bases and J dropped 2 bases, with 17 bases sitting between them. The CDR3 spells CATNPTGTTNEKLFF. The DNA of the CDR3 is TGTGCCACCAACCCCACAGGGACGACTAATGAAAAACTGTTTTTT.

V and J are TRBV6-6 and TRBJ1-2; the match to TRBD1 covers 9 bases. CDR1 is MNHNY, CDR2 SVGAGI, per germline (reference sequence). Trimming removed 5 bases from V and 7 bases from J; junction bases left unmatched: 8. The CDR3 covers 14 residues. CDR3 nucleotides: TGTGCCAGCAGTGGCCTGGGACAGGGCTCTGGCTACACCTTC. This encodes CASSGLGQGSGYTF.

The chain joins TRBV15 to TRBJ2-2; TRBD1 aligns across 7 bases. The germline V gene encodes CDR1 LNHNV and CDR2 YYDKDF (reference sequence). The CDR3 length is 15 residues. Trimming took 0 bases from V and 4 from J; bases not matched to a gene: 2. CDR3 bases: TGTGCCACCAGCAGAGAAAGGGGGCGCACCGGGGAGCTGTTTTTT. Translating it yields CATSRERGRTGELFF.

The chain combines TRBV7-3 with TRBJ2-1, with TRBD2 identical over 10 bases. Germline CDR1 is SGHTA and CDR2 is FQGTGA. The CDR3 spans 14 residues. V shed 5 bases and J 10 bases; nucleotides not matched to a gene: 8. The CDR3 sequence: CASSPGLAGVEQFF. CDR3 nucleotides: TGTGCCAGCAGCCCCGGGCTAGCGGGAGTCGAGCAGTTCTTC.

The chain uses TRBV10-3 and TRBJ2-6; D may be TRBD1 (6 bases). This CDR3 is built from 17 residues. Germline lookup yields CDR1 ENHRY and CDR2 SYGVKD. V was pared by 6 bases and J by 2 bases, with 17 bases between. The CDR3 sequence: CAISPRFQGTGANVLTF. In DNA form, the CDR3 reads TGTGCCATCAGCCCCCGCTTTCAGGGGACTGGGGCCAACGTCCTGACTTTC.

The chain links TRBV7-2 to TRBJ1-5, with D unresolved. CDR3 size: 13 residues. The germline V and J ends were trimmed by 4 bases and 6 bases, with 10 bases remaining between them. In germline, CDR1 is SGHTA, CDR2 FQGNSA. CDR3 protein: CASSWEPGQPQHF. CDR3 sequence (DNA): TGTGCCAGCAGCTGGGAGCCGGGTCAGCCCCAGCATTTT.

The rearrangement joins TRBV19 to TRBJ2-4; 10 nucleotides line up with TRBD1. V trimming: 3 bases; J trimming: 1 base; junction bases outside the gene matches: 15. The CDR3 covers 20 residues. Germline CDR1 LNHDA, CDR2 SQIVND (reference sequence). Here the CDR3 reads CASSMRPGQGRPGAKNIQYF. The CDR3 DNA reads TGTGCCAGTAGTATGAGGCCGGGACAGGGGCGACCTGGTGCCAAAAACATTCAGTACTTC.

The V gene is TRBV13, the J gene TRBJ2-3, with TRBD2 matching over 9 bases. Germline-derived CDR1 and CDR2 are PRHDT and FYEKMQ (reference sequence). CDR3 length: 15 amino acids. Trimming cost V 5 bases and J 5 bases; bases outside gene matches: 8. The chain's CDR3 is CASSKKTSGIDTQYF. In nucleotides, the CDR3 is TGTGCCAGCAGCAAGAAGACTAGCGGTATAGATACGCAGTATTTT.

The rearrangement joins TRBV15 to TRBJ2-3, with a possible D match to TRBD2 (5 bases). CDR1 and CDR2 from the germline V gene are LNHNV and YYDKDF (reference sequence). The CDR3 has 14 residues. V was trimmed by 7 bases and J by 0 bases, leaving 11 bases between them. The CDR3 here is CATTPGDSTDTQYF. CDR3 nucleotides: TGTGCCACCACGCCCGGGGATAGCACAGATACGCAGTATTTT.

CDR3 sequence: CASSLNRVYTF. The CDR3 bases are TGTGCCAGCAGCTTAAACAGGGTCTACACCTTC. The rearrangement joins TRBV7-2 to TRBJ1-2; weak D call: TRBD1 (6 bases). Germline CDR1 SGHTA, CDR2 FQGNSA. V lost 2 bases and J lost 10, with 8 bases in between. The CDR3 sequence is 11 residues long.

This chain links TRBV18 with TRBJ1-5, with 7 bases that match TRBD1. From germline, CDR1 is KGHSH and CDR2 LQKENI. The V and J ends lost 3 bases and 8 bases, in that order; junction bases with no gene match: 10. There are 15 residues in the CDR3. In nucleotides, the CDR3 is TGTGCCAGCTCACCGGTACAGGGGAGATTTGAGCCCCAGCATTTT. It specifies CASSPVQGRFEPQHF.

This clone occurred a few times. The CDR3 DNA follows: TGTGCCAGCAGTCCCAGTACTAACTATGGCTACACCTTC. Residues: CASSPSTNYGYTF. This sequence joins TRBV6-5 and TRBJ1-2; D uncertain. The CDR3 spans 13 residues. V was clipped by 5 bases and J by 0 bases, with 7 bases between them. Germline values: CDR1 MNHEY, CDR2 SVGAGI.

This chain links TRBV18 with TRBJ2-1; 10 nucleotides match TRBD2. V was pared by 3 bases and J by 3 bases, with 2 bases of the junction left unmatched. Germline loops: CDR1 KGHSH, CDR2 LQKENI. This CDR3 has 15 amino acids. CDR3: CASSPTSGDYNEQFF. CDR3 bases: TGTGCCAGCTCACCCACTAGCGGGGACTACAATGAGCAGTTCTTC.

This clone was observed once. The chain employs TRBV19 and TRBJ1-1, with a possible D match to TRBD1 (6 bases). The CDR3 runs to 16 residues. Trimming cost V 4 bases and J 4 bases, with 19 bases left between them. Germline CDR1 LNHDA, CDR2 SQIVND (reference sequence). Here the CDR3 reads CASSTYRESLLTEAFF. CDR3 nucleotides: TGTGCCAGTAGTACCTACAGGGAGAGTTTACTCACTGAAGCTTTCTTT.

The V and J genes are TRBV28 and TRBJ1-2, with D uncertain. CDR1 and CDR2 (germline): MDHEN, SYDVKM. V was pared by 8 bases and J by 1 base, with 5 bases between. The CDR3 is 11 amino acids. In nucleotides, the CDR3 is TGTGCCAGCGAGGGTAACTATGGCTACACCTTC. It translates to CASEGNYGYTF.

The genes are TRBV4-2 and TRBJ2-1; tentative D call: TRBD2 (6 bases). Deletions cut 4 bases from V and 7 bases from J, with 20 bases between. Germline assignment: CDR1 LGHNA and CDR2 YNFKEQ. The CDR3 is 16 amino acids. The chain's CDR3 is CASSPGEGGTNNEQFF. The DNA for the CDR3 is TGTGCCAGCAGCCCGGGAGAGGGCGGGACCAATAATGAGCAGTTCTTC.

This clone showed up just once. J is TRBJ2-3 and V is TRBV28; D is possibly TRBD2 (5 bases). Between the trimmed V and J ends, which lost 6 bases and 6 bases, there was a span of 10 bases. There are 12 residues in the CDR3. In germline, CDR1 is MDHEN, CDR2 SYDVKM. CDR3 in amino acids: CASRGRLDTQYF. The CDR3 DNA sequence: TGTGCCAGCAGGGGGAGACTTGATACGCAGTATTTT.

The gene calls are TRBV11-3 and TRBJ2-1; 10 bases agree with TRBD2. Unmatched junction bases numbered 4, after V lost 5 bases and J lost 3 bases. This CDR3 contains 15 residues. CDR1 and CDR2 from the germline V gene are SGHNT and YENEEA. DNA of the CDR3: TGTGCCAGCAGCCCCACTAGCGGGAACTACAATGAGCAGTTCTTC. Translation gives CASSPTSGNYNEQFF.

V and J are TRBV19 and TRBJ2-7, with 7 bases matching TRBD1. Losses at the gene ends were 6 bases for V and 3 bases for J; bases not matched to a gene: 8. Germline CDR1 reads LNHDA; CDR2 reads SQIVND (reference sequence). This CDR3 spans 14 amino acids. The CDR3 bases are TGTGCCAGTAGCCAGGACAACAGGGGCTACGAGCAGTACTTC. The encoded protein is CASSQDNRGYEQYF.

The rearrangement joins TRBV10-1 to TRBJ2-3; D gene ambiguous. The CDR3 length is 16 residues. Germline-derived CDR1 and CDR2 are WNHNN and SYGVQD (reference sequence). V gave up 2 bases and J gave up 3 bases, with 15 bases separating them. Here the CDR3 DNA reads TGCGCCAGCAGTGAGACCCCCAAGAGAGGAACAGATACGCAGTATTTT. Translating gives CASSETPKRGTDTQYF.

CDR3 sequence: CASSEDWGPDTEAFF. The CDR3 DNA follows: TGTGCCAGCAGCGAAGATTGGGGGCCGGACACTGAAGCTTTCTTT. The V and J genes are TRBV27 and TRBJ1-1; D possibly corresponds to TRBD1 (6 bases). This CDR3 has 15 amino acids. V dropped 6 bases and J dropped 3 bases, with 17 bases sitting between them. Germline V gives CDR1 MNHEY, CDR2 SMNVEV (reference sequence).

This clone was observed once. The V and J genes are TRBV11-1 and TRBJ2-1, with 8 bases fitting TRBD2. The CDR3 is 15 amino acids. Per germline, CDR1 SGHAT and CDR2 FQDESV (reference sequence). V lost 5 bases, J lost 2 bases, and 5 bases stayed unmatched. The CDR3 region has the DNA TGTGCCAGCAGCCAGCGGGAGACTCCCTACAATGAGCAGTTCTTC. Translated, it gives CASSQRETPYNEQFF.

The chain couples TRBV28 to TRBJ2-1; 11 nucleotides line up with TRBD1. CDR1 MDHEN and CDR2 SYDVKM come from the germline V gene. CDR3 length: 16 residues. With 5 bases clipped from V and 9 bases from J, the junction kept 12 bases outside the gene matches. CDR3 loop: CASSVPGQGVRSEQFF. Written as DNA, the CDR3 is TGTGCCAGCAGTGTACCGGGACAGGGGGTAAGAAGTGAGCAGTTCTTC.

The CDR3 protein is CASSLGGQGGYEQYF. The CDR3, as DNA: TGTGCCAGCAGCTTGGGGGGACAGGGCGGCTACGAGCAGTACTTC. The gene calls are TRBV7-9 and TRBJ2-7; the match to TRBD1 covers 9 bases. CDR1 and CDR2 (germline): SEHNR, FQNEAQ (reference sequence). CDR3 length: 15 amino acids. Trimming cost V 3 bases and J 3 bases; bases outside gene matches: 6.

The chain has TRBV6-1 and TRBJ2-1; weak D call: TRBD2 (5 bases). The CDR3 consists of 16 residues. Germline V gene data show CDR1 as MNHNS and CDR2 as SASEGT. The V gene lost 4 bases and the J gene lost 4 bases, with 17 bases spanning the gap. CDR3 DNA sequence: TGTGCCAGCAGTGCCCCTAGCCTGACCTTATACAATGAGCAGTTCTTC. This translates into CASSAPSLTLYNEQFF.

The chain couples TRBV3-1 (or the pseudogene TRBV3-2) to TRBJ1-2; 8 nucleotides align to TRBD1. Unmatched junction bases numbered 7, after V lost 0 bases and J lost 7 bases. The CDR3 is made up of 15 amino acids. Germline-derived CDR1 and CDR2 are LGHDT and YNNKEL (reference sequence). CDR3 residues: CASSQETQGAGGYTF. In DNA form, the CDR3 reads TGTGCCAGCAGCCAAGAAACTCAGGGGGCCGGTGGCTACACCTTC.